This TCR beta chain was profiled in a study of shared clonotypes between healthy human individuals. Broader study findings: Expectations were that clonotype sharing among donors would be affected by sequencing depth.

This CDR3 is 14 amino acids long. Germline CDR1 SQVTM, CDR2 ANQGSEA. The protocol was immunoSEQ multiplex PCR, while the TCRdb copy is restricted to in-frame clones and leaves out a portion. The sample lists around 500,000 clones; approximately 81% were seen once. Notes on this clone: Its antigen is unknown. Given a far larger clone just one base away, this is likely a sequencing read error.

The sequenced sample was PBMCs. The clonotype originates from a woman in her thirties or forties in good health. Some clones in this sample may be carry-over from other donors' samples. V is TRBV29-1 and J is TRBJ1-2; D uncertain. The CDR3 spells CSVEKSGRGYSYTF. As DNA, the CDR3 is TGCAGCGTTGAAAAGTCAGGACGAGGCTATAGCTACACCTTC.